Presented here are 10 T cell receptor beta chains from one specimen sequenced in a study of blood T cell repertoires in COVID-19. Some clones are missing from TCRdb's copy, which holds only in-frame ones; the method was immunoSEQ multiplex PCR. In the table there are a few hundred thousand clones, around 84% of which are singletons. Sequenced material: peripheral blood. These TCRs come from a human donor in a cohort sampled during active COVID-19.

This chain uses TRBV7-3 with TRBJ1-1; tentative D call: TRBD1 (6 bases). The V gene lost 5 bases and the J gene lost 0 bases, with 13 bases spanning the gap. The V gene's germline CDR1 is SGHTA and CDR2 FQGTGA. CDR3 length: 15 residues. CDR3 sequence (DNA): TGTGCCAGCAGCCTCAGGACAGAAGTGAACACTGAAGCTTTCTTT. As protein: CASSLRTEVNTEAFF.

The rearrangement uses TRBV6-5 and TRBJ1-5, with D unresolved. Trimming pared 6 bases from V and 13 bases from J, leaving 19 bases between. Germline V gene lookup returns CDR1 MNHEY and CDR2 SVGAGI. This CDR3 contains 13 residues. The CDR3, as DNA: TGTGCCAGCAGCAGAAGCCGAGGCTCTAAACAGCATTTT. Its protein product is CASSRSRGSKQHF.

The V and J genes are TRBV3-1 (or the pseudogene TRBV3-2) and TRBJ1-4; D ambiguous. CDR1 and CDR2 from the germline V gene are LGHDT and YNNKEL (reference sequence). The CDR3 extends over 14 amino acids. Trimming cost V 0 bases and J 8 bases, with 10 bases left between them. CDR3 coding DNA: TGTGCCAGCAGCCAAGATTCGACATCGGAAAAACTGTTTTTT. Residues: CASSQDSTSEKLFF.

The genes are TRBV4-1 and TRBJ1-5; unclear D gene. The germline V and J ends were trimmed by 3 bases and 4 bases, with 7 bases remaining between them. This CDR3 is 13 amino acids long. Germline assignment: CDR1 MGHRA and CDR2 YSYEKL. In nucleotides, the CDR3 is TGCGCCAGCAGCCAGGCACAAAATCAGCCCCAGCATTTT. It codes for CASSQAQNQPQHF.

The chain couples TRBV15 to TRBJ2-1; a weak D match, TRBD1 (5 bases). Per germline, CDR1 LNHNV and CDR2 YYDKDF (reference sequence). The CDR3 is 17 residues long. Deletions cut 0 bases from V and 2 bases from J, with 14 bases between. The CDR3 here is CATSRDPRTHTYNEQFF. CDR3 DNA sequence: TGTGCCACCAGCAGAGATCCCCGGACACATACCTACAATGAGCAGTTCTTC.

V is TRBV10-1 and J is TRBJ2-7; D is possibly TRBD2 (7 bases). From germline, CDR1 is WNHNN and CDR2 SYGVQD (reference sequence). Trimming took off 4 bases at V and 1 base at J, with 23 bases between the two ends. The CDR3 is made up of 18 amino acids. The CDR3 sequence: CASSVLTRGGVKSYEQYF. Here the CDR3 DNA reads TGCGCCAGCAGTGTGCTCACGCGAGGGGGGGTCAAATCCTACGAGCAGTACTTC.

This chain connects TRBV2 to TRBJ2-2; the D gene is possibly TRBD2 (6 bases). This CDR3 has 13 residues. Trimming took off 8 bases at V and 5 bases at J, with 12 bases between the two ends. CDR1 is SNHLY and CDR2 is FYNNEI in the germline V gene. The CDR3 is CASGGAGTGELFF. CDR3 in DNA: TGTGCCAGCGGAGGAGCGGGTACCGGGGAGCTGTTTTTT.

The chain couples TRBV7-2 to TRBJ1-5; D not resolved. The germline V gene has CDR1 SGHTA and CDR2 FQGNSA. Trimming shortened V by 5 bases and J by 4 bases, and 9 bases separated the two germline ends. There are 13 residues in the CDR3. CDR3 nucleotides: TGTGCCAGCAGCACCCAGTCAAATCAGCCCCAGCATTTT. It yields the protein CASSTQSNQPQHF. Combining the CDR3 with reference TRBV7-2 and TRBJ1-5 gives the whole variable domain GAGVSQSPSNKVTEKGKDVELRCDPISGHTALYWYRQSLGQGLEFLIYFQGNSAPDKSGLPSDRFSAERTGGSVSTLTIQRTQQEDSAVYLCASSTQSNQPQHFGDGTRLSIL.

The chain links TRBV6-5 to TRBJ1-2; no clear D gene. CDR3 length: 13 residues. V was clipped by 5 bases and J by 8 bases, with 15 bases between them. Germline V gene sequence: CDR1 MNHEY, CDR2 SVGAGI. CDR3 coding DNA: TGTGCCAGCAGTCGAGCCCCGGGGAGCGGCTACACCTTC. It encodes CASSRAPGSGYTF.

The CDR3 loop is CAWKVGRITNTGELFF. The CDR3 nucleotides are TGTGCCTGGAAAGTTGGCAGGATCACGAACACCGGGGAGCTGTTTTTT. J is TRBJ2-2 and V is TRBV30, with D unresolved. The CDR3 contains 16 residues. Germline V lookup: CDR1 GTSNPN, CDR2 SVGIG (reference sequence). Between the trimmed V and J ends, which lost 4 bases and 0 bases, there was a span of 15 bases. Combining the CDR3 with reference TRBV30 and TRBJ2-2 gives the whole variable domain SQTIHQWPATLVQPVGSPLSLECTVEGTSNPNLYWYRQAAGRGLQLLFYSVGIGQISSEVPQNLSASRPQDRQFILSSKKLLLSDSGFYLCAWKVGRITNTGELFFGEGSRLTVL.